These 10 T cell receptor beta chains share one sample of origin, sequenced in a study of CD8+CD57+ T cells in acquired aplastic anemia. Profiles of TCR beta VDJ and CDR3 were generated from a genomic DNA template. TCRdb itself ran the reads through MiXCR, one entry per CDR3 protein. The data show 80,000 or so distinct CDR3 sequences, approximately 46% seen once. Sequencing was performed on sorted CD4+, CD8+, or CD8+CD57+ T cells (not recorded which) from PBMCs. These receptors all stem from a human donor in good health, serving as a control.

This chain connects TRBV4-1 to TRBJ2-1, with D possibly being TRBD2 (5 bases). The germline V gene encodes CDR1 MGHRA and CDR2 YSYEKL. V gave up 1 base and J gave up 9 bases, with 10 bases separating them. The CDR3 spans 13 residues. Here the CDR3 reads CASSQGVEGEQFF. The CDR3 bases are TGCGCCAGCAGCCAAGGAGTAGAGGGTGAGCAGTTCTTC.

This clonotype appeared a single time. The V and J genes are TRBV10-3 and TRBJ1-2; tentatively, D is TRBD1 (6 bases). CDR3 length: 14 residues. Germline V CDR1 and CDR2: ENHRY, SYGVKD. Trimming pared 4 bases from V and 8 bases from J, leaving 17 bases between. CDR3 protein: CAISGGAAAMGYTF. CDR3 coding DNA: TGTGCCATCAGTGGGGGGGCCGCCGCTATGGGCTACACCTTC.

This clonotype was seen ten or more times. The chain employs TRBV6-5 and TRBJ2-3; possible D gene TRBD2, 6 bases. The length of the CDR3 is 17 residues. Germline-derived CDR1 and CDR2 are MNHEY and SVGAGI. V lost 2 bases to trimming and J lost 6 bases, with 21 bases between them. CDR3 in DNA: TGTGCCAGCAGTTACCTTTTGGCGGGGAGCGTAAGTGATACGCAGTATTTT. Translated: CASSYLLAGSVSDTQYF.

In its sample, this clonotype was seen many times. The chain recombines TRBV7-9 with TRBJ2-3, with 8 positions matching TRBD2. Germline V gene data show CDR1 as SEHNR and CDR2 as FQNEAQ (reference sequence). V was clipped by 7 bases and J by 3 bases; unmatched bases: 6. This CDR3 spans 14 amino acids. CDR3 sequence: CASNDGGETDTQYF. In nucleotides, the CDR3 is TGTGCCAGCAACGACGGGGGGGAAACAGATACGCAGTATTTT.

Concerning this clonotype itself: The germline gene is not matched at one end of the junction; a read error may be the cause. This chain connects TRBV25-1 to TRBJ2-7, with TRBD1 matching 9 bases. Germline V gene data show CDR1 as MGHDK and CDR2 as SYGVNS. This CDR3 region has 14 residues. CDR3 protein: CASRGQGKPYEQHF. CDR3 in DNA: TGTGCCAGTAGGGGACAGGGTAAACCCTACGAGCAGCACTTC.

The J gene is TRBJ2-5, the V gene TRBV5-1; D call uncertain. This CDR3 comprises 13 residues. V lost 1 base, J lost 2 bases, and 6 bases lay in between. Germline V gene data show CDR1 as SGHRS and CDR2 as YFSETQ. The CDR3 DNA is TGCGCCAGCAGCTTGACAGAACAAGAGACCCAGTACTTC. Its protein is CASSLTEQETQYF.

In this sample, this clonotype turned up many times. This rearrangement joins TRBV2 to TRBJ2-7, with 11 bases identical to TRBD2. V dropped 4 bases and J dropped 1; count of bases not matched to a gene: 6. Looked up from germline, CDR1 is SNHLY and CDR2 is FYNNEI. The CDR3 is 16 amino acids. CDR3 sequence reads: CASSGPGLAVSYEQYF. CDR3 coding DNA: TGTGCCAGCAGTGGCCCGGGACTAGCGGTATCCTACGAGCAGTACTTC. Variable domain in full (rest from reference TRBV2 and TRBJ2-7): EPEVTQTPSHQVTQMGQEVILRCVPISNHLYFYWYRQILGQKVEFLVSFYNNEISEKSEIFDDQFSVERPDGSNFTLKIRSTKLEDSAMYFCASSGPGLAVSYEQYFGPGTRLTVT.

The CDR3 DNA follows: TGTGCCACCAGTGACCCTGACAGCTCTGGAAACACCATATATTTT. As protein: CATSDPDSSGNTIYF. The V and J genes are TRBV24-1 and TRBJ1-3, with a weak D call TRBD1 (5 bases). Germline-derived CDR1 and CDR2 are KGHDR and SFDVKD. The CDR3 loop spans 15 amino acids. Trimming pared 4 bases from V and 0 bases from J, leaving 9 bases between.

The genes are TRBV27 and TRBJ2-1; 7 nucleotides agree with TRBD1. V lost 6 bases and J lost 4; bases outside the gene matches: 6. The CDR3 loop spans 14 amino acids. Germline V gene data show CDR1 as MNHEY and CDR2 as SMNVEV (reference sequence). As DNA, the CDR3 is TGTGCCAGCAGCATGGGACAGAGATACAATGAGCAGTTCTTC. As protein: CASSMGQRYNEQFF.

This clonotype has a count of ten or more. The chain combines TRBV12-3 or TRBV12-4 with TRBJ2-2; D ambiguous. V was trimmed by 5 bases and J by 0 bases, leaving 1 base between them. The CDR3 is 12 residues long. CDR3 in DNA: TGTGCCAGCAGTCCGAACACCGGGGAGCTGTTTTTT. Encoded protein: CASSPNTGELFF.